The clone carrying this T cell receptor (beta chain) occurred many times. Antigen unknown. The sample's time point: persistent/refractory GD, antithyroid drugs over 5 years with positive TRAb. Generation of the TCR library employed RNA extracted from PBMCs. About 8.8 milliliters of peripheral blood went into EDTA tubes. Building the TCR beta libraries relied on iRepertoire HTBI primers, and CDR3 regions underwent Arm-PCR. TCRdb reprocessed the multiplex PCR reads with MiXCR, giving one entry per CDR3 protein. The sample includes 400,000 to 500,000 distinct CDR3 sequences, around 23% of them seen just once. Germline loops: CDR1 MDHEN, CDR2 SYDVKM. V lost 6 bases and J lost 2, with 14 bases in between. This CDR3 spans 15 amino acids. These data originate in a study of regulatory T cells in long-lasting Graves disease. Across the whole study: Persistence in Graves' disease required over 5 years of antithyroid drugs plus positive TSH receptor antibodies. Findings and limits, study-wide: The persistent group shared 2,741 public clonotypes, more than the 850 to 1,000 shared by new patients.

The sample in question was peripheral blood mononuclear cells (PBMCs), obtained when the disease was refractory, from a patient treated with antithyroid drugs. The chain joins TRBV28 to TRBJ1-5; D gene unclear. The sequence was collected from a female donor with Graves disease. This CDR3 reads CASRDSELGNQPQHF. CDR3 sequence (DNA): TGTGCCAGCAGAGATAGTGAGTTAGGCAATCAGCCCCAGCATTTT.